This entry lists 13 T cell receptor beta chains sequenced from one sample in a study of shared clonotypes between healthy human individuals. The repertoire was sequenced with immunoSEQ multiplex PCR; TCRdb's copy has only in-frame clones and lacks some. Here the sample spans approximately 2,000,000 clones, roughly 90% being singletons. Material: naive CD4+ T cells from PBMCs. Subset denoted: CD45RA+ positively selected. The receptors were sampled from a man between 18 and 35 years old in good health. Some clones in this sample may be carry-over from other donors' samples.

V and J are TRBV28 and TRBJ2-7; 8 nucleotides match TRBD2. The J segment lost 0 bases and the V segment lost 6 bases, leaving 10 bases of the junction unmatched. This CDR3 has 16 residues. CDR1 is MDHEN, CDR2 SYDVKM, per germline. The CDR3 sequence: CASSPGGAGGSYEQYF. CDR3 bases: TGTGCCAGCAGCCCAGGCGGGGCGGGGGGCTCCTACGAGCAGTACTTC.

The genes are TRBV5-6 and TRBJ1-2, with D possibly being TRBD1 (5 bases). Germline V lookup: CDR1 SGHDT, CDR2 YYEEEE. This CDR3 has 15 residues. The germline V and J ends were trimmed by 0 bases and 3 bases, with 12 bases remaining between them. This CDR3 reads CASSLAVREYYGYTF. DNA of the CDR3: TGTGCCAGCAGCTTGGCAGTCAGGGAGTACTATGGCTACACCTTC. The complete variable domain, with remaining parts taken from reference TRBV5-6 and TRBJ1-2, reads DAGVTQSPTHLIKTRGQQVTLRCSPKSGHDTVSWYQQALGQGPQFIFQYYEEEERQRGNFPDRFSGHQFPNYSSELNVNALLLGDSALYLCASSLAVREYYGYTFGSGTRLTVV.

J is TRBJ2-4 and V is TRBV14, with D possibly TRBD1 on 5 matching bases. V dropped 2 bases and J dropped 7 bases, with 12 bases sitting between them. The CDR3 length is 14 residues. Germline V gene lookup returns CDR1 SGHDN and CDR2 FVKESK. The DNA for the CDR3 is TGTGCCAGCAGCCAACAGGGCTTTTGGAACATTCAGTACTTC. Its protein is CASSQQGFWNIQYF.

V is TRBV15 and J is TRBJ2-1; 7 bases are a match to TRBD2. The CDR3 runs 15 residues. Trimming removed 4 bases from V and 5 bases from J; junction bases left unmatched: 8. Germline V CDR1 and CDR2: LNHNV, YYDKDF (reference sequence). The CDR3 bases are TGTGCCACCAGCAAATCGGGAGGTCGGGACAATGAGCAGTTCTTC. This translates into CATSKSGGRDNEQFF.

This chain uses TRBV19 with TRBJ1-1; TRBD1 matches 9 bases. This CDR3 contains 15 residues. V dropped 6 bases and J dropped 5; count of bases not matched to a gene: 10. Germline lookup yields CDR1 LNHDA and CDR2 SQIVND (reference sequence). The CDR3 region is CASSPGGQGWTEAFF. The DNA of the CDR3 is TGTGCCAGTAGCCCTGGGGGACAGGGATGGACTGAAGCTTTCTTT.

Remarks on this clone: Other nucleotide sequences in the sample specify the same CDR3. The chain recombines TRBV28 with TRBJ1-1, with D perhaps TRBD1 (6 bases). The CDR3 has 14 amino acids. Deletions cut 4 bases from V and 1 base from J, with 10 bases between. Germline loops: CDR1 MDHEN, CDR2 SYDVKM. The CDR3, as DNA: TGTGCCAGCAGTTCCCCGGGACAGAACACTGAAGCTTTCTTT. Its protein is CASSSPGQNTEAFF.

The V gene is TRBV7-9, the J gene TRBJ1-5; a possible D gene is TRBD1 (5 bases). Germline lookup yields CDR1 SEHNR and CDR2 FQNEAQ (reference sequence). Trimming left V 4 bases short and J 5 bases short, with 12 bases between. The CDR3 is 14 residues long. The CDR3 spells CASSSTGGYQPQHF. The CDR3, as DNA: TGTGCCAGCAGCTCCACAGGCGGATATCAGCCCCAGCATTTT.

The rearrangement joins TRBV29-1 to TRBJ2-1; 8 bases line up with TRBD1. Germline CDR1 reads SQVTM; CDR2 reads ANQGSEA. The V segment lost 4 bases and the J segment 2 bases; nucleotides outside the gene matches: 7. CDR3 size: 15 residues. CDR3 sequence: CSVAPQGAPYNEQFF. CDR3 DNA sequence: TGCAGCGTTGCCCCTCAGGGGGCCCCCTACAATGAGCAGTTCTTC.

The rearrangement uses TRBV4-3 and TRBJ2-6; D not resolved. The germline gives CDR1 LGHNA, CDR2 YSLEER. V was cut by 1 base and J by 0 bases, with 10 bases left in between. The CDR3 loop spans 17 amino acids. CDR3 nucleotides: TGCGCCAGCAGCCAAGGGGCCAGGAGCTCTGGGGCCAACGTCCTGACTTTC. Protein product: CASSQGARSSGANVLTF.

Note on this clone: Within the sample, other DNA sequences also encode this same CDR3. V usage is TRBV5-1 and J usage is TRBJ1-4; possibly TRBD1 for D (5 bases). Trimming pared 8 bases from V and 0 bases from J, leaving 11 bases between. Germline CDR1 SGHRS, CDR2 YFSETQ. The CDR3 has 14 residues. CDR3 bases: TGCGCCAGTTCCCTGACAGCAACTAATGAAAAACTGTTTTTT. Its protein is CASSLTATNEKLFF.

This clone was seen a handful of times. V and J are TRBV4-1 and TRBJ1-2; 7 bases map to TRBD1. V trimming: 1 base; J trimming: 4 bases; junction bases outside the gene matches: 12. Germline CDR1 and CDR2: MGHRA and YSYEKL. The CDR3 runs to 17 residues. For the CDR3, the DNA is TGCGCCAGCAGCCAAGCCTACACAACAGGGGAGGGCTATGGCTACACCTTC. Translation: CASSQAYTTGEGYGYTF.

This sequence joins TRBV14 and TRBJ2-7; TRBD2 might be the D (6 bases). The V end lost 1 base, the J end lost 4 bases, and 17 bases lay between the germline ends. Germline assignment: CDR1 SGHDN and CDR2 FVKESK. This CDR3 has 16 residues. The CDR3 sequence: CASSQGRSGRLYEQYF. The CDR3 DNA reads TGTGCCAGCAGCCAAGGGCGGTCAGGGAGGTTGTACGAGCAGTACTTC. The full variable domain, completed using reference TRBV14 and TRBJ2-7, is EAGVTQFPSHSVIEKGQTVTLRCDPISGHDNLYWYRRVMGKEIKFLLHFVKESKQDESGMPNNRFLAERTGGTYSTLKVQPAELEDSGVYFCASSQGRSGRLYEQYFGPGTRLTVT.

This chain links TRBV6-5 with TRBJ2-7; D remains unclear. The length of the CDR3 is 13 residues. V was clipped by 0 bases and J by 2 bases, with 5 bases between them. CDR1 is MNHEY, CDR2 SVGAGI, per germline. The CDR3 is CASSYSRTYEQYF. In nucleotides, the CDR3 is TGTGCCAGCAGTTACTCGAGGACCTACGAGCAGTACTTC.